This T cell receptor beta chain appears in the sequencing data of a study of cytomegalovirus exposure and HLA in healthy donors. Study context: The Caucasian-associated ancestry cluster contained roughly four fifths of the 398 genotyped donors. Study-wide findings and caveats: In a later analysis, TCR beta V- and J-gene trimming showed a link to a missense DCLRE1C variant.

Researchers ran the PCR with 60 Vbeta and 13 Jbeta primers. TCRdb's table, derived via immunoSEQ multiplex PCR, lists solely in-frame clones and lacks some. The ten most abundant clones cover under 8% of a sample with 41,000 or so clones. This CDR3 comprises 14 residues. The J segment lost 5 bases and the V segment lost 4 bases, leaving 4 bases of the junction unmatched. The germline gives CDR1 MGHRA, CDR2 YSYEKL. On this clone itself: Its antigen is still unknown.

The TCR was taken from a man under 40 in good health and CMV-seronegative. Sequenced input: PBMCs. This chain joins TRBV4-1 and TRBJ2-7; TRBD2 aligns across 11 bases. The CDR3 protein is CASSPTSGMHEQYF. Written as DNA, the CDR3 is TGCGCCAGCAGCCCGACTAGCGGGATGCACGAGCAGTACTTC.